This record concerns one T cell receptor beta chain sequence. While infection was still active, Seattle patients were enrolled and then followed longitudinally. Per the study methods: Reference gene primers were amplified, and this amplification served to estimate nucleated cell counts. Method: immunoSEQ multiplex PCR; TCRdb's copy keeps in-frame clones and lacks some. V, J and clone size reflect that table, while D and trimming were determined from the DNA. The profile shows over 250,000 clones, 80% to 95% of them singletons. Germline CDR1 and CDR2: ENHRY and SYGVKD. Trimming took 3 bases from V and 5 from J, leaving 11 bases between them. The CDR3 runs to 15 residues. The sample originates from a study of blood T cell repertoires in COVID-19. Whole-study context: COVID-19 samples collected from the United States, Italy and Spain covered acute and convalescent phases. From T cells, B-cell-depleted T cells, or PBMCs came the material, which was cDNA or gDNA.

Sequencing input: peripheral blood. This receptor was obtained from a woman aged 25 to 39 with COVID-19, enrolled during active disease. J is TRBJ1-6 and V is TRBV10-3; D gene ambiguous. The CDR3 nucleotides are TGTGCCATCAGTGAACGGGAGATGGATAATTCACCCCTCCACTTT. Translation: CAISEREMDNSPLHF.